Sequencing of this TCR beta chain was carried out in a study of cytomegalovirus exposure and HLA in healthy donors. Study results and limitations: In all likelihood, a cluster of highly shared sequence variants was a sequencing artifact. Fewer N-insertions (relative to the approximately 700-donor mean) were reportedly seen in an Asian-associated ancestry cluster in a later analysis.

Primers included in the PCR were 60 Vbeta and 13 Jbeta primers. The protocol was immunoSEQ multiplex PCR, while the TCRdb copy is restricted to in-frame clones and leaves out a portion. There are some 110,000 clones in the sample; about 79% occur only once, and approximately 3.1% lies in the top ten. This clone has a handful of counts. The antigen is not known. V lost 6 bases and J 1 base, leaving 10 bases between the germline ends. Germline lookup yields CDR1 MNHEY and CDR2 SVGAGI. CDR3 length: 13 amino acids. V and J are TRBV6-5 and TRBJ2-7; unclear D gene. The clonotype was recovered from a woman aged 18-29 years in good health and CMV-seropositive. Sequenced material: PBMCs. The CDR3 region has the DNA TGTGCCAGCAGCCCCCCAGGATCCTACGAGCAGTACTTC. The encoded protein is CASSPPGSYEQYF.